Below are 25 T cell receptor beta chains sequenced from a single sample in a study of post-analysis software for immune sequencing data. Study results and limitations: Among roughly five TRBV segments more frequent in patients than controls were TRBV5-6, TRBV5-1 and TRBV20-1.

Their antigens are not known. Unique molecular identifiers were present in the TCR beta cDNA libraries. TCRdb called the PCR reads again in MiXCR, with one record for every CDR3 protein. The sample has approximately 400,000 distinct CDR3 sequences, about a third seen once. Sequencing was carried out using blood. These receptors came from a girl aged 5-17 years with multiple sclerosis.

The chain couples TRBV6-1 to TRBJ2-3, with a tentative D call TRBD2 (7 bases). Germline loops: CDR1 MNHNS, CDR2 SASEGT. The CDR3 is 16 amino acids. V was clipped by 6 bases and J by 1 base, with 17 bases between them. As DNA, the CDR3 is TGTGCCAGCAGAGAGAGGTGGGGGGGCGGCACAGATACGCAGTATTTT. Protein sequence: CASRERWGGGTDTQYF.

The chain uses TRBV12-3 or TRBV12-4 and TRBJ2-3; D is undetermined. V lost 6 bases and J 2 bases, leaving 12 bases between the germline ends. The CDR3 runs to 14 residues. The DNA for the CDR3 is TGTGCCAGCAGCATTACAAGTTTCACAGATACGCAGTATTTT. Translating it yields CASSITSFTDTQYF.

This chain connects TRBV9 to TRBJ2-5, with 7 bases that match TRBD1. The J call is doubtful: the DNA matches TRBJ2-7 better. CDR1 and CDR2 (germline): SGDLS, YYNGEE. The CDR3 is 15 amino acids. The CDR3 region has the DNA TGTGCCAGCAGCGCCCAGGGGGTAGAACACCACGAGCAGTACTTC. As protein: CASSAQGVEHHEQYF.

The CDR3 reads CASSLVTSGGNNEQFF. The CDR3 DNA reads as TGCGCCAGCAGCTTGGTTACTAGCGGGGGAAACAATGAGCAGTTCTTC. The rearrangement links TRBV5-1 to TRBJ2-1; 11 bases agree with TRBD2. Germline V gives CDR1 SGHRS, CDR2 YFSETQ. The CDR3 spans 16 residues. J lost 5 bases, V lost 0 bases, and 4 bases had no gene match.

The chain recombines TRBV4-1 with TRBJ2-7; the match to TRBD1 covers 10 bases. Per the germline V gene, CDR1 is MGHRA and CDR2 is YSYEKL. The CDR3 runs 15 residues. V shed 2 bases and J 4 bases; nucleotides not matched to a gene: 5. The CDR3 DNA follows: TGCGCCAGCAGCCAACCGGGACAGGGGATGTACGAGCAGTACTTC. Amino acid sequence: CASSQPGQGMYEQYF.

Notes on this clonotype: One junction end does not reproduce the germline sequence, and a read error may be involved. This sequence joins TRBV6-2 or TRBV6-3 and TRBJ2-6; possibly TRBD1 for D (5 bases). Looked up from germline, CDR1 is MNHEY and CDR2 is SVGEGT. This CDR3 comprises 13 residues. In DNA form, the CDR3 reads TGTGCCAGCAGTTACCAACAGGACGGCGTCCGGACTTTC. It encodes CASSYQQDGVRTF.

This clonotype was picked up many times. The rearrangement joins TRBV24-1 to TRBJ2-3; 7 nucleotides agree with TRBD2. This CDR3 contains 15 residues. The V gene end was trimmed by 5 bases and the J gene end by 0 bases; junction bases not matched to a gene: 4. Germline CDR1 KGHDR, CDR2 SFDVKD. The CDR3 DNA sequence: TGTGCCACCAGTGTGCAAGCGGGGAGCACAGATACGCAGTATTTT. This translates into CATSVQAGSTDTQYF.

The chain couples TRBV20-1 to TRBJ2-3; the match to TRBD2 covers 9 bases. Germline CDR1 reads DFQATT; CDR2 reads SNEGSKA (reference sequence). This CDR3 comprises 15 residues. V shed 6 bases and J 6 bases; nucleotides not matched to a gene: 13. CDR3 sequence reads: CSAWDSGGRGDTQYF. Here the CDR3 DNA reads TGCAGTGCCTGGGACAGCGGGGGGCGCGGGGATACGCAGTATTTT.

The chain couples TRBV7-6 to TRBJ2-7; 11 bases line up with TRBD2. The trim removed 7 bases at V and 5 bases at J, leaving 4 bases unmatched. This CDR3 is built from 13 residues. Germline CDR1 is SGHVS and CDR2 is FNYEAQ. The CDR3 sequence is CASTIAGGDEQYF. As DNA, the CDR3 is TGTGCCAGCACCATAGCGGGGGGGGACGAGCAGTACTTC.

This chain connects TRBV2 to TRBJ1-5; D gene uncertain. Germline CDR1 SNHLY, CDR2 FYNNEI. The CDR3 is 14 residues long. With 1 base removed from V and 3 bases from J, the gap between germline ends came to 7 bases. CDR3 in amino acids: CASSEGILNQPQHF. The DNA of the CDR3 is TGTGCCAGCAGTGAAGGGATTCTCAATCAGCCCCAGCATTTT.

The chain couples TRBV9 to TRBJ1-1, with D perhaps matching TRBD1 (6 bases). Germline assignment: CDR1 SGDLS and CDR2 YYNGEE. The V end was cut by 2 bases, the J end by 1 base, with 15 bases between. This CDR3 comprises 16 residues. CDR3 in DNA: TGTGCCAGCAGCGTGGGGGGCAGTTTATCGAACACTGAAGCTTTCTTT. It yields the protein CASSVGGSLSNTEAFF.

Notes on this clonotype: Possible read error: a much larger clone is one base away. The J gene is TRBJ2-1, the V gene TRBV7-3; D possibly corresponds to TRBD2 (6 bases). Germline loops: CDR1 SGHTA, CDR2 FQGTGA. CDR3 length: 15 amino acids. The CDR3 bases are TGTGTCAGCAGCCCGGGAGAGGGCCCCTACAATGAGCAGTTCTTC. Its protein product is CVSSPGEGPYNEQFF. Filled out from reference TRBV7-3 and TRBJ2-1, the complete variable domain reads GAGVSQTPSNKVTEKGKYVELRCDPISGHTALYWYRQSLGQGPEFLIYFQGTGAADDSGLPNDRFFAVRPEGSVSTLKIQRTERGDSAVYLCVSSPGEGPYNEQFFGPGTRLTVL.

The rearrangement uses TRBV7-9 and TRBJ2-4; D not resolved. Germline lookup yields CDR1 SEHNR and CDR2 FQNEAQ (reference sequence). V was clipped by 0 bases and J by 0 bases, with 12 bases between them. There are 17 residues in the CDR3. The CDR3 DNA is TGTGCCAGCAGCTTAGCGGTCAAGTCTCTAGCCAAAAACATTCAGTACTTC. Encoded protein: CASSLAVKSLAKNIQYF. Full variable domain (rest looked up from reference TRBV7-9 and TRBJ2-4): DTGVSQNPRHKITKRGQNVTFRCDPISEHNRLYWYRQTLGQGPEFLTYFQNEAQLEKSRLLSDRFSAERPKGSFSTLEIQRTEQGDSAMYLCASSLAVKSLAKNIQYFGAGTRLSVL.

V usage is TRBV5-5 and J usage is TRBJ2-7, with a possible D match to TRBD1 (6 bases). Deletions cut 3 bases from V and 0 bases from J, with 10 bases between. The CDR3 loop spans 14 amino acids. From germline, CDR1 is SGHKS and CDR2 YYEKEE (reference sequence). CDR3 bases: TGTGCCAGCAGCTGGACAGCCCCCTCCTACGAGCAGTACTTC. As protein: CASSWTAPSYEQYF.

The chain is built from TRBV5-5 and TRBJ2-6; weak D call: TRBD1 (6 bases). The V end was cut by 1 base, the J end by 0 bases, with 11 bases between. CDR3 length: 17 amino acids. Looked up from germline, CDR1 is SGHKS and CDR2 is YYEKEE (reference sequence). CDR3 sequence (DNA): TGTGCCAGCAGCTTGCAGGGGTACAACTCTGGGGCCAACGTCCTGACTTTC. Translating gives CASSLQGYNSGANVLTF.

The chain employs TRBV27 and TRBJ1-4; no firm D call. V gave up 10 bases and J gave up 12 bases, with 18 bases separating them. The CDR3 has 12 amino acids. The germline V gene encodes CDR1 MNHEY and CDR2 SMNVEV (reference sequence). CDR3 coding DNA: TGTGCCAACAGCTCTCGGACGCAAGAACTGTTTTTT. Amino acids: CANSSRTQELFF.

Turning to this clonotype: An end of the junction differs from the germline gene, which may be a read error. The CDR3 DNA follows: TGTGCCAGCAGCCAACGAGCGGGGGATCACCCCCAGCATTTT. Its protein is CASSQRAGDHPQHF. The rearrangement uses TRBV16 and TRBJ1-5, with D maybe TRBD1 (5 bases). Per germline, CDR1 KGHSY and CDR2 FQNENV. CDR3 length: 14 residues.

Comment on this clonotype: One end of the junction varies from germline; a read error may be responsible. CDR3 coding DNA: TGTGCCAACAGCCAGGGTCTTTTGTATGGCTACACCTTC. Its translation: CANSQGLLYGYTF. The chain couples TRBV3-1 to TRBJ1-2, with D possibly being TRBD1 (5 bases). The CDR3 totals 13 residues. Germline CDR1 is LGHDT and CDR2 is YNNKEL (reference sequence).

This clonotype has a handful of counts. CDR3 protein: CASSDPSANEQYF. The CDR3 DNA sequence: TGCGCCAGCAGCGATCCCTCGGCAAATGAGCAGTACTTC. The rearrangement joins TRBV4-1 to TRBJ2-5; D unclear. This CDR3 spans 13 amino acids. Trimming removed 5 bases from V and 11 bases from J, with 18 bases in between. CDR1 MGHRA and CDR2 YSYEKL come from the germline V gene.

The V call is TRBV14, the J call TRBJ2-3, with D perhaps matching TRBD1 (6 bases). V was clipped by 1 base and J by 9 bases, with 11 bases between them. The CDR3 covers 13 residues. The germline V gene encodes CDR1 SGHDN and CDR2 FVKESK. For the CDR3, the DNA is TGTGCCAGCAGCCAAGGGAAGGACAGAACGCAGTATTTT. It yields the protein CASSQGKDRTQYF.

As concerns this clonotype: The junction and the germline gene differ at one end; a read error may be behind it. V usage is TRBV10-3 and J usage is TRBJ2-5; 10 bases are a match to TRBD1. The CDR3 spans 16 residues. CDR1 and CDR2 (germline): ENHRY, SYGVKD. This CDR3 is CVISDPGTGEQETQYF. As DNA, the CDR3 is TGTGTCATCAGTGACCCGGGGACAGGGGAACAAGAGACCCAGTACTTC.

This clonotype turned up a few times. The chain carries TRBV15 and TRBJ2-1; D may match TRBD1 or TRBD2 (6 bases each). Germline CDR1 and CDR2: LNHNV and YYDKDF (reference sequence). The CDR3 runs to 13 residues. Trimming took off 0 bases at V and 15 bases at J, with 15 bases between the two ends. Here the CDR3 reads CATSRDSGARLFF. The CDR3 DNA is TGTGCCACCAGCAGAGATTCGGGGGCCAGGTTGTTCTTC. Supplemented by reference TRBV15 and TRBJ2-1, the full variable domain reads DAMVIQNPRYQVTQFGKPVTLSCSQTLNHNVMYWYQQKSSQAPKLLFHYYDKDFNNEADTPDNFQSRRPNTSFCFLDIRSPGLGDTAMYLCATSRDSGARLFFGPGTRLTVL.

This clonotype was observed many times. This chain connects TRBV20-1 to TRBJ1-2; 7 bases line up with TRBD1. With V trimmed by 6 bases and J by 4 bases, 5 bases remained unmatched. The CDR3 runs to 12 residues. The germline gives CDR1 DFQATT, CDR2 SNEGSKA (reference sequence). The CDR3 nucleotides are TGCAGTGCCTCCAGGGGGACCTATGGCTACACCTTC. Its protein product is CSASRGTYGYTF.

The chain couples TRBV7-9 to TRBJ1-1, with D maybe TRBD1 (5 bases). The germline V gene encodes CDR1 SEHNR and CDR2 FQNEAQ (reference sequence). Trimming took off 2 bases at V and 1 base at J, with 14 bases between the two ends. The CDR3 loop spans 16 amino acids. The CDR3 spells CASSLRQGSGNTEAFF. DNA of the CDR3: TGTGCCAGCAGCTTACGGCAGGGTAGCGGGAACACTGAAGCTTTCTTT.

The rearrangement joins TRBV27 to TRBJ2-5; D is ambiguous. V lost 0 bases and J 3 bases, leaving 11 bases between the germline ends. CDR3 length equals 15 residues. Germline values: CDR1 MNHEY, CDR2 SMNVEV (reference sequence). The CDR3, as DNA: TGTGCCAGCAGTTTATCGAACGCCAGGAAAGAGACCCAGTACTTC. Protein product: CASSLSNARKETQYF.